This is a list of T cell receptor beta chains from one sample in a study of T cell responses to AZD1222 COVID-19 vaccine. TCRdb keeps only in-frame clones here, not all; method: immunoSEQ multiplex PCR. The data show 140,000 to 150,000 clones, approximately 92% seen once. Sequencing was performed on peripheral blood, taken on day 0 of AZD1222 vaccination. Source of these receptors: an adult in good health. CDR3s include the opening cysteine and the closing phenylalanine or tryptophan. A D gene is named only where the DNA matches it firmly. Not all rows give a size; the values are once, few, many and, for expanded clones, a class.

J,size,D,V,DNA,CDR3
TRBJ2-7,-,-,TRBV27,TGTGCCAGCAGTTCGAAGGGGAGCTCCTACGAGCAGTACTTC,CASSSKGSSYEQYF
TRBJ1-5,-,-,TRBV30,TGTGCCTGGAGCGCCCGGGGGTCCGTGGCGCAGCCCCAGCATTTT,CAWSARGSVAQPQHF
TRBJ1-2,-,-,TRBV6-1,TGTGCCAGCAGTGAAGTGACCCTGCTTAACTATGGCTACACCTTC,CASSEVTLLNYGYTF
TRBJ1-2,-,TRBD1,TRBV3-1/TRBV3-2,TGTGCCAGCAGCCAAGTTAAGGGGGCTGGCTACACCTTC,CASSQVKGAGYTF
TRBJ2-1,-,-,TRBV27,TGTGCCAGCAGTTATCGGGTAGGCAATTTCTACAATGAGCAGTTCTTC,CASSYRVGNFYNEQFF
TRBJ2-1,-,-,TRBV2,TGTGCCAGCACCCCTGTGGCTGCCCCCTACAATGAGCAGTTCTTC,CASTPVAAPYNEQFF
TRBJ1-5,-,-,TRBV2,TGTGCCAGCTGTACAAGAGAGAATCAGCCCCAGCATTTT,CASCTRENQPQHF
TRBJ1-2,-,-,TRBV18,TGTGCCAGCTCATCCGGGACAAGTAGCTATGGCTACACCTTC,CASSSGTSSYGYTF
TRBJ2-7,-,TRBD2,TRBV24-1,TGTGCCACCAGTGATGGATCCGGGACTAGCGGCCCCTTCTACGCCTACGAGCAGTACTTC,CATSDGSGTSGPFYAYEQYF
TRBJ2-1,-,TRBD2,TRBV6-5,TGTGCCAGCAGTTACCATAGGACTAGCGGGATGAATGAGCAGTTCTTC,CASSYHRTSGMNEQFF
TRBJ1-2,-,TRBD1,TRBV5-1,TGCGCCAGCAGCCACCTGACAGGGAAGAACTATGGCTACACCTTC,CASSHLTGKNYGYTF
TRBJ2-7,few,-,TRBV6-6,TGTGCCAGCAGTGGTCGCTACGAGCAGTACTTC,CASSGRYEQYF
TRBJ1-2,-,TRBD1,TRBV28,TGTGCCAGCAGGGAACCTGGGACAGGGACGAGCTATGGCTACACCTTC,CASREPGTGTSYGYTF
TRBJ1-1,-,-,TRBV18,TGTGCCAGCAGGACCGGGGAGCGTTATACTGAAGCTTTCTTT,CASRTGERYTEAFF
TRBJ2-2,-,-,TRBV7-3,TGTGCCAGCAGCCCCCCGGGCACCGGGGAGCTGTTTTTT,CASSPPGTGELFF
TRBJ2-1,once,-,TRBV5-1,TGCGCCAGCAGCTTGGGAGCCAACAATGAGCAGTTCTTC,CASSLGANNEQFF
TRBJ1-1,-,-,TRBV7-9,TGTGCCAGCAGCTTAAGAGACGGTTTATCTTTTGAAGCTTTCTTT,CASSLRDGLSFEAFF
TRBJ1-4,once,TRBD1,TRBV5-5,TGTGCCAGCAGTCCCCAGGGGGCTCTGGCTAATGAAAAACTGTTTTTT,CASSPQGALANEKLFF
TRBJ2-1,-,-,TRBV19,TGTGCCAGTAGTTCCTTCAGAAGCTCCTACAATGAGCAGTTCTTC,CASSSFRSSYNEQFF
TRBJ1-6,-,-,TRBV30,TGTGCCTGGAGTGTACTCCCAGCCTATAATTCACCCCTCCACTTT,CAWSVLPAYNSPLHF
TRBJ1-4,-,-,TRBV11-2,TGTGCCAGCAGACCGGGGGCGGGGCGGCTCACGACTAATGAAAAACTGTTTTTT,CASRPGAGRLTTNEKLFF
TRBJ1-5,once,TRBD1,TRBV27,TGTGCCGTGGGACAGCCGTATAGCAATCAGCCCCAGCATTTT,CAVGQPYSNQPQHF
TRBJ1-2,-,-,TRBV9,TGTGCCAGCAGCGTAGACCAGACCTCAGTGAGCGGCTACACCTTC,CASSVDQTSVSGYTF